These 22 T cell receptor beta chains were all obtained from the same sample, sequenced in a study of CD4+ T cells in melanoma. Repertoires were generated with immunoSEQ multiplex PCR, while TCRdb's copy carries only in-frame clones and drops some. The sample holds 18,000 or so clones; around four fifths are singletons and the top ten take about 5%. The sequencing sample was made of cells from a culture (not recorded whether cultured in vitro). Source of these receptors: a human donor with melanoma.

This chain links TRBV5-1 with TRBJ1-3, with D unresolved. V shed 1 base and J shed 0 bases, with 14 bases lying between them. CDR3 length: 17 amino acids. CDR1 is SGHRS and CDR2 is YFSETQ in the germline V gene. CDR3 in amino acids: CASSLQPDLTSGNTIYF. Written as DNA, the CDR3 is TGCGCCAGCAGCTTGCAACCAGACCTTACCTCTGGAAACACCATATATTTT.

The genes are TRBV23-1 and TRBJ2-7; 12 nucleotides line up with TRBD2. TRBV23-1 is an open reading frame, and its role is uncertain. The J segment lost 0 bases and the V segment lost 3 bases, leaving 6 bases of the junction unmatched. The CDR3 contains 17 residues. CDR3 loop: CASSQGTSGPSSYEQYF. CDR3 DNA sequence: TGCGCCAGCAGTCAGGGGACTAGCGGGCCTAGCTCCTACGAGCAGTACTTC.

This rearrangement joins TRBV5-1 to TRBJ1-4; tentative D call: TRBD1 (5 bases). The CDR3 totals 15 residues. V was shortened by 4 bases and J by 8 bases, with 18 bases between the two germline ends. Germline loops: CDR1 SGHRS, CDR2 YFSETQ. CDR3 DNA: TGCGCCAGCAGCGGGCAGGGAAACTGGGGCGAAAAACTGTTTTTT. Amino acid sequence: CASSGQGNWGEKLFF.

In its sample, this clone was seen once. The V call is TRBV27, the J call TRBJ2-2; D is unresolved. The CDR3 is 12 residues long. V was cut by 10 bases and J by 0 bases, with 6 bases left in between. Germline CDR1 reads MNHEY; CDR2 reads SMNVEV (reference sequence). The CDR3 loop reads CAIHTNTGELFF. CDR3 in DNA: TGTGCCATCCATACGAACACCGGGGAGCTGTTTTTT.

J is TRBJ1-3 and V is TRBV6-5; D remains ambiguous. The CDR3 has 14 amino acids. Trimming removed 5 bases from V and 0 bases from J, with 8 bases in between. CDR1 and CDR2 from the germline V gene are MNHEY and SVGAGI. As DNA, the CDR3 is TGTGCCAGCAGTAACGACAACTCTGGAAACACCATATATTTT. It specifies CASSNDNSGNTIYF.

In DNA, the CDR3 is TGCAGCGTTGTGGGGGACAACTATGGCTACACCTTC. Amino acids: CSVVGDNYGYTF. This chain joins TRBV29-1 and TRBJ1-2, with a tentative D call TRBD1 (5 bases). The CDR3 totals 12 residues. Trimming took off 4 bases at V and 2 bases at J, with 8 bases between the two ends. Per the germline V gene, CDR1 is SQVTM and CDR2 is ANQGSEA.

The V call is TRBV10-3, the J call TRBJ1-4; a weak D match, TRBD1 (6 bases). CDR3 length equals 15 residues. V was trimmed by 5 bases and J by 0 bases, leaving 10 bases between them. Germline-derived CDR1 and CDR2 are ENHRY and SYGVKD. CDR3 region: CAISLGAATNEKLFF. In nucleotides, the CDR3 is TGTGCCATCAGTCTGGGGGCTGCAACTAATGAAAAACTGTTTTTT.

CDR3 residues: CASTTTTGGTGELFF. DNA for the CDR3: TGCGCCAGCACCACAACGACAGGGGGGACCGGGGAGCTGTTTTTT. J is TRBJ2-2 and V is TRBV5-1; TRBD1 aligns across 9 bases. CDR3 length equals 15 residues. Losses at the gene ends were 6 bases for V and 5 bases for J; bases not matched to a gene: 8. The germline V gene has CDR1 SGHRS and CDR2 YFSETQ.

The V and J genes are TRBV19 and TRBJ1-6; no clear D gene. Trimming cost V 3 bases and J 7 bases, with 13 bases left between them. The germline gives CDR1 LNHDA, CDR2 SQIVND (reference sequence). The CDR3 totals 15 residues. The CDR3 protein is CASSMRAANNSPLHF. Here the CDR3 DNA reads TGTGCCAGTAGTATGAGGGCAGCAAACAATTCACCCCTCCACTTT.

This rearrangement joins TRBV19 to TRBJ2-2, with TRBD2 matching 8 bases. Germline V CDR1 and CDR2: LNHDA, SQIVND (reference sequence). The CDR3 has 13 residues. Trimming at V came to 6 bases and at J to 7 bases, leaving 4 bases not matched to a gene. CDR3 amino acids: CASSGGAIGELFF. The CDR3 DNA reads TGTGCCAGTAGCGGGGGGGCCATCGGGGAGCTGTTTTTT.

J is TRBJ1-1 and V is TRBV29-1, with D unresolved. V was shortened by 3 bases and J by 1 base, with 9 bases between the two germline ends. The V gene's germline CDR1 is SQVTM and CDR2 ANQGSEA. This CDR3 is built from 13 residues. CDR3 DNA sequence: TGCAGCGTTGACCTCCGACGGAACACTGAAGCTTTCTTT. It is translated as CSVDLRRNTEAFF.

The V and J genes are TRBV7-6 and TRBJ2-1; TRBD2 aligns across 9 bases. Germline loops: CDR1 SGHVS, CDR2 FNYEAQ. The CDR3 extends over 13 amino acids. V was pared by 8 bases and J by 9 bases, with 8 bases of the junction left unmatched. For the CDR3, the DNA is TGTGCCAGCGCGGGGGGGGCGAAAGGTGAGCAGTTCTTC. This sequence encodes CASAGGAKGEQFF.

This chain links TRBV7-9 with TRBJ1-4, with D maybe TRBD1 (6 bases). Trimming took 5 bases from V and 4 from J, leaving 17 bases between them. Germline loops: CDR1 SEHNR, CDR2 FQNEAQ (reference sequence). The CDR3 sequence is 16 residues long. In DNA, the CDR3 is TGTGCCAGCAGCCCGGACAGAAACCTCGGTAATGAAAAACTGTTTTTT. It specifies CASSPDRNLGNEKLFF.

The DNA of the CDR3 is TGTGCCAGCAGACAAGCCAAATCGGAGAAGCAGTACTTC. Protein: CASRQAKSEKQYF. The chain employs TRBV25-1 and TRBJ2-7; D ambiguous. Trimming pared 6 bases from V and 8 bases from J, leaving 17 bases between. Germline V gene data show CDR1 as MGHDK and CDR2 as SYGVNS. This CDR3 is 13 amino acids long.

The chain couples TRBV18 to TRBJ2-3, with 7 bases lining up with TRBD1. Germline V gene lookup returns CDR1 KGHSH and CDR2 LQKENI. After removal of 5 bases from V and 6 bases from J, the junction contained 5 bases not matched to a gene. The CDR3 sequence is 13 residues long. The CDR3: CASSGSGQDTQYF. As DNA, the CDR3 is TGTGCCAGCTCAGGATCGGGACAGGATACGCAGTATTTT.

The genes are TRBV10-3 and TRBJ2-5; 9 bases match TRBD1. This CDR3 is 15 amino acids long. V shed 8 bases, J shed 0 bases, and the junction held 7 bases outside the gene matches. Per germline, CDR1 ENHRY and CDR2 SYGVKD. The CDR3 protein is CAIEADRGYQETQYF. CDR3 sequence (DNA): TGTGCCATCGAAGCGGACAGGGGATACCAAGAGACCCAGTACTTC.

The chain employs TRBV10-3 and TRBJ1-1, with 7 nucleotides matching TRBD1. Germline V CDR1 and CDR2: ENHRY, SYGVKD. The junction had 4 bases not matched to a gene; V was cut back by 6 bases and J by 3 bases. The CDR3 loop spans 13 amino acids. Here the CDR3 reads CAIRVDRDTEAFF. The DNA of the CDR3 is TGTGCCATCAGAGTCGACAGGGACACTGAAGCTTTCTTT.

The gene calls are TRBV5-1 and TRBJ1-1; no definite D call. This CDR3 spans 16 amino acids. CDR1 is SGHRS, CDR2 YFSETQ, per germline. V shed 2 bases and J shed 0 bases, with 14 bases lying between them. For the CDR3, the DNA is TGCGCCAGCAGCTTTGGGAGCCCCGAAATGAACACTGAAGCTTTCTTT. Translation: CASSFGSPEMNTEAFF.

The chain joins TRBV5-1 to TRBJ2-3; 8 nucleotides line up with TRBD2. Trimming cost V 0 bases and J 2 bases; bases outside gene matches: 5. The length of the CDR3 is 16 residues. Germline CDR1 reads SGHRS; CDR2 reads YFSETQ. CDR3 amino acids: CASSLVRGGNTDTQYF. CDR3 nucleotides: TGCGCCAGCAGCTTGGTACGGGGGGGAAACACAGATACGCAGTATTTT.

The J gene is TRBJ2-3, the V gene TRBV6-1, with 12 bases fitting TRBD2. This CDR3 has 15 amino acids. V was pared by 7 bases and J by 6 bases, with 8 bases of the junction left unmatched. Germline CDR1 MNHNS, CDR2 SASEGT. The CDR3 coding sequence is TGTGCCAGCAATGCTGGACTAGCGGGGTTCGATACGCAGTATTTT. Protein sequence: CASNAGLAGFDTQYF.

Here the CDR3 DNA reads TGTGCCAGCAGCCTAGACCCGTACTCTGGAAACACCATATATTTT. Its translation is CASSLDPYSGNTIYF. V and J are TRBV5-5 and TRBJ1-3; D not certain. This CDR3 is built from 15 residues. Per germline, CDR1 SGHKS and CDR2 YYEKEE (reference sequence). Between the trimmed V and J ends, which lost 4 bases and 0 bases, there was a span of 11 bases.

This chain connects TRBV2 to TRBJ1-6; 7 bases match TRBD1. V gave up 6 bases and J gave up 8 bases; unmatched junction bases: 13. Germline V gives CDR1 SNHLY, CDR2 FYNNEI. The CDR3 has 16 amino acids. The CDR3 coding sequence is TGTGCCAGCAGGGCAGGGGGAACTTTTAGGTATTCACCCCTCCACTTT. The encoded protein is CASRAGGTFRYSPLHF.